This T cell receptor (beta chain) was captured by sequencing in a study of CD8 T cells in ankylosing spondylitis (TCRdb year 2017). Background for the entire study: To find TCR variants linked to disease, the study profiled T cell receptor beta repertoires in ankylosing spondylitis patients and healthy donors. Peripheral blood was sampled, and synovial fluid was additionally collected from ankylosing spondylitis patients. In total, the full study cohort was made up of roughly 110 healthy donors and some 26 ankylosing spondylitis patients.

The germline V gene (reference sequence) gives CDR1 as DFQATT and CDR2 as SNEGSKA. Including cysteine and phenylalanine, the CDR3 has 13 amino acids. This entry keeps only the CDR3 DNA: 39 bases, framed from base 1. The trim is 6 bases for V and 2 bases for J, with a gap of 14 bases between the germline ends. In its sample, this clonotype was seen a few times. It lacks a known antigen. Base qualities were left out, and no much larger clone turns up one base away. Sequencing took place on an Illumina HiSeq 2500. TCR beta libraries were prepared by quantitative 5'-RACE with molecular barcodes. The study's own analysis went as follows. A new computational method based on a probabilistic model of VDJ rearrangement was used to identify disease-linked TCR variants. TCRdb reanalyzed the raw reads on its own, using fastp at Q25 for trimming and MiXCR for clone calling, and kept in-frame beta chains. Duplicate CDR3 protein sequences are folded into a single record with the most common DNA and genes. The V and J calls were not made by the authors but by TCRdb's processing. The sample includes around 890,000 distinct CDR3 sequences, with 10% to 15% observed a single time. The ten biggest clones cover roughly 0.51% of the sample.

The investigation overall reported the following: Some motif variants were previously reported in synovial fluid and blood of reactive arthritis patients, suggesting common disease-initiation mechanisms. The disease-linked clones were reported as significantly enriched in matched synovial fluid samples from ankylosing spondylitis patients. Blood from ankylosing spondylitis patients appeared to be characterized by a TCR beta motif composed of under 10 highly homologous amino acid variants. A CD8+ phenotype was shown by the disease-linked clones, which were found at relatively low frequencies in peripheral blood.

The rearrangement joined TRBV20-1 to TRBJ2-7; too little of a D gene remains to name it. This TCR came from a male donor with ankylosing spondylitis. Sequencing was done on a sample of blood, either unsorted or a sorted T cell fraction (not recorded which). CDR3 loop: CSAQWTQTYEQYF. The DNA sequence is TGCAGTGCCCAGTGGACCCAAACCTACGAGCAGTACTTC.